The present TCR beta chain was sequenced within a study of T-cell memory formation after mild COVID-19. This clonotype has a count of ten or more. Its matching antigen is unknown. The CDR3 is 15 residues long. The V gene lost 0 bases and the J gene lost 2 bases, with 8 bases spanning the gap. Using its own MiXCR run on the 5' RACE reads, TCRdb lists one record per CDR3 protein. The sample holds tens of thousands of distinct CDR3 sequences; 15% to 20% are singletons and the top ten take more than 1.3%. Study findings and constraints: Clones that contracted from day 15 to 85 were balanced CD4/CD8, while later expanders leaned CD4+.

The source is an adult who had mild COVID-19 (a few samples of this study predate the infection). Cell type and time point are not known. The chain combines TRBV12-3 or TRBV12-4 with TRBJ1-5; D is perhaps TRBD1 (6 bases). Sequencing used PBMCs or a T cell subset sorted from them (not recorded which). In nucleotides, the CDR3 is TGTGCCAGCAGTTTAGCGGGGGGCGGCAATCAGCCCCAGCATTTT. It specifies CASSLAGGGNQPQHF.